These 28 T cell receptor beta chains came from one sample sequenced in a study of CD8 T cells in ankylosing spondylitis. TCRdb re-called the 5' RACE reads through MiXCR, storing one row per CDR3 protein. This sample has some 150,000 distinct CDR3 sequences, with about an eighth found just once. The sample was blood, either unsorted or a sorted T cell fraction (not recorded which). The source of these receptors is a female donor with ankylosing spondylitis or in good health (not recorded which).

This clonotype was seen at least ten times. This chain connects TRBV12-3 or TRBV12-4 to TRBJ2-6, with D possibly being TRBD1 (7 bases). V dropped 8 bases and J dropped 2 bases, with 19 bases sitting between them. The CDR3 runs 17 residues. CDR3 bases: TGTGCCAGCGCCTTCAGCTGGAGGGGGCCTGGGGCCAACGTCCTGACTTTC. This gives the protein CASAFSWRGPGANVLTF.

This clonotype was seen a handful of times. CDR3 coding DNA: TGTGCCAGTAGTAACGGGTGGGGAGCTGAAGCTTTCTTT. It codes for CASSNGWGAEAFF. The gene calls are TRBV19 and TRBJ1-1; D gene unclear. The CDR3 length is 13 residues. The germline gives CDR1 LNHDA, CDR2 SQIVND (reference sequence). The V end was cut by 4 bases, the J end by 6 bases, with 12 bases between.

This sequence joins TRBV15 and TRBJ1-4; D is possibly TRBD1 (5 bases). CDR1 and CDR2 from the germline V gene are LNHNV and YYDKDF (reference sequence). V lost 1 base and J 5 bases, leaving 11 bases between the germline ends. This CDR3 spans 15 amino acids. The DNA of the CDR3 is TGTGCCACCAGCAGAGTAGTAGGGGCCAATGAAAAACTGTTTTTT. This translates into CATSRVVGANEKLFF.

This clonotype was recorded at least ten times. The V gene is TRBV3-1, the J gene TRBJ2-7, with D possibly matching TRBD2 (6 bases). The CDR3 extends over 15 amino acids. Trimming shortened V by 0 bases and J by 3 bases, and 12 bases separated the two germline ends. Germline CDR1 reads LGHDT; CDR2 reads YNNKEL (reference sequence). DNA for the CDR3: TGTGCCAGCAGCCAAGATTTAGCGGCTTACTACGAGCAGTACTTC. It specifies CASSQDLAAYYEQYF.

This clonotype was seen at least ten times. CDR3 DNA sequence: TGTGCCAGCAGTTTAAGGGGAAGGGAGCAGTACTTC. It specifies CASSLRGREQYF. This chain joins TRBV12-3 or TRBV12-4 and TRBJ2-7, with D possibly being TRBD1 (5 bases). Deletions cut 2 bases from V and 7 bases from J, with 9 bases between. CDR3 size: 12 residues.

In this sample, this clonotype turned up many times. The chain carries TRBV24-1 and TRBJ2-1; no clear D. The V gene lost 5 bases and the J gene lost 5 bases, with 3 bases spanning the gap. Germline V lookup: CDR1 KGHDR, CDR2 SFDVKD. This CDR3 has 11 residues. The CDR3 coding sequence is TGTGCCACCAGTGGGGACAATGAGCAGTTCTTC. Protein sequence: CATSGDNEQFF.

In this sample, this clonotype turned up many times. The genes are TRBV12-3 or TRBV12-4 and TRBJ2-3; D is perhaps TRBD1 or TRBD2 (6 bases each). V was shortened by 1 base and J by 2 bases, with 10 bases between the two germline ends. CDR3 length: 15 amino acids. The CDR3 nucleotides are TGTGCCAGCAGTTTAGAGGGGGGCCACACAGATACGCAGTATTTT. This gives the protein CASSLEGGHTDTQYF.

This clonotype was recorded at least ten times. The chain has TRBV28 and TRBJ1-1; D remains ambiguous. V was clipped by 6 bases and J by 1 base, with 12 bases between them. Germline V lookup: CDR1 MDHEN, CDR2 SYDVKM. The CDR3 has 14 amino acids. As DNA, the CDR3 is TGTGCCAGCAGCTTCGGACCGGAGAACACTGAAGCTTTCTTT. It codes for CASSFGPENTEAFF.

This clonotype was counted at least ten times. In nucleotides, the CDR3 is TGTGCCACCAGTGACCCGACCAGGACCCAGTACTTC. Protein product: CATSDPTRTQYF. The chain joins TRBV24-1 to TRBJ2-5; D is undetermined. Germline V gene lookup returns CDR1 KGHDR and CDR2 SFDVKD. This CDR3 spans 12 amino acids. V was clipped by 4 bases and J by 7 bases, with 9 bases between them.

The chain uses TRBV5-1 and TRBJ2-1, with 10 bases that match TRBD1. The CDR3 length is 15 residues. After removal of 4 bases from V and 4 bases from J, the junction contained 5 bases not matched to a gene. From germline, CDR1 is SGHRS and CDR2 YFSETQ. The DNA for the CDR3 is TGCGCCAGCAGCGGGCCGGGACAGGGGTACAATGAGCAGTTCTTC. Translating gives CASSGPGQGYNEQFF.

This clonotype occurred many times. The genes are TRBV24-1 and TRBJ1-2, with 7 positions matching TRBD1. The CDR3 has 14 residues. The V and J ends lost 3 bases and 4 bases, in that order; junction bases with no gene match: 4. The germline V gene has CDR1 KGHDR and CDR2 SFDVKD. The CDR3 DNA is TGTGCCACCAGTGATGGGGACAGTGTCTATGGCTACACCTTC. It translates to CATSDGDSVYGYTF.

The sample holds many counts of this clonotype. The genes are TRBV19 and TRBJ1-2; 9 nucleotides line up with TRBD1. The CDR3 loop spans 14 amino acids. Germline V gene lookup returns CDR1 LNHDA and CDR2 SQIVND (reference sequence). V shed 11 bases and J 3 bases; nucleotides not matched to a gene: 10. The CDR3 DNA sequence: TGTGCCGTGAAGGGACAGGGAGAGTACTATGGCTACACCTTC. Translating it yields CAVKGQGEYYGYTF.

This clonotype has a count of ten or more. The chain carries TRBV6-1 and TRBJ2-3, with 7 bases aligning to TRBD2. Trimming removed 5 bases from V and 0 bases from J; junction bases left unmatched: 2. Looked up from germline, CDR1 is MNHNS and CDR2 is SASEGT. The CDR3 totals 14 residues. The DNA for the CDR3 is TGTGCCAGCAGTCCGACTAGCAGCACAGATACGCAGTATTTT. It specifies CASSPTSSTDTQYF.

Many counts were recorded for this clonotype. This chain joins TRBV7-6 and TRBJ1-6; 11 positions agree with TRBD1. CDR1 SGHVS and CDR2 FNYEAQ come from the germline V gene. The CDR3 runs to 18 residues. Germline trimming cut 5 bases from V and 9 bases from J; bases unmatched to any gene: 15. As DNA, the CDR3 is TGTGCCAGCAGCGCCTCGGGACAGGGGGTAGCGAACAGTTCACCCCTCCACTTT. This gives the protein CASSASGQGVANSSPLHF.

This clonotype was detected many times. The CDR3 DNA sequence: TGTGCCACCAGCAGGCAGACTAGCGGGACCACAGATACGCAGTATTTT. The encoded protein is CATSRQTSGTTDTQYF. This chain links TRBV15 with TRBJ2-3; 11 bases agree with TRBD2. The V and J ends lost 3 bases and 2 bases, in that order; junction bases with no gene match: 4. This CDR3 is 16 amino acids long. Germline V gene data show CDR1 as LNHNV and CDR2 as YYDKDF (reference sequence).

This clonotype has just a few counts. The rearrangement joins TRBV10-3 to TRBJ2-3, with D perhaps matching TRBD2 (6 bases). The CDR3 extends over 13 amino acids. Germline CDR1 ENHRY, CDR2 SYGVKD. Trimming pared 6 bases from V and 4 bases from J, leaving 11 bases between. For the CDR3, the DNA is TGTGCCATCAGGGGAGGAGGAGCAGATACGCAGTATTTT. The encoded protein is CAIRGGGADTQYF.

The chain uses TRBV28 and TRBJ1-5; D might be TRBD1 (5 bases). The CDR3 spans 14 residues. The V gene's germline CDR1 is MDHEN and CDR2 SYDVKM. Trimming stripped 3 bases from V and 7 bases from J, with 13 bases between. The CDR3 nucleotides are TGTGCCAGCAGTTTTTCAGGGATAGGACAGCCCCAGCATTTT. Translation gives CASSFSGIGQPQHF. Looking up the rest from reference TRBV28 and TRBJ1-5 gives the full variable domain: DVKVTQSSRYLVKRTGEKVFLECVQDMDHENMFWYRQDPGLGLRLIYFSYDVKMKEKGDIPEGYSVSREKKERFSLILESASTNQTSMYLCASSFSGIGQPQHFGDGTRLSIL.

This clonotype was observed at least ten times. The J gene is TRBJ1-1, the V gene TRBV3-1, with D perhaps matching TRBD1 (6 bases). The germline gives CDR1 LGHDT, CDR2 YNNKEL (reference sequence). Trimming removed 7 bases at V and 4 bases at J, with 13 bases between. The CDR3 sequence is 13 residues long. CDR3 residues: CASNSGTSTEAFF. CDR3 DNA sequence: TGTGCCAGCAATTCCGGGACAAGCACTGAAGCTTTCTTT.

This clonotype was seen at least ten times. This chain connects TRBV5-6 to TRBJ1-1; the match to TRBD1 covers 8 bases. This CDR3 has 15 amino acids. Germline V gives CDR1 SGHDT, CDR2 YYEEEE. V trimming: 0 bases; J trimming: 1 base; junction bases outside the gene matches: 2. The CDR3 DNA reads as TGTGCCAGCAGCTTGGTAGACAGGGGGAACACTGAAGCTTTCTTT. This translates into CASSLVDRGNTEAFF.

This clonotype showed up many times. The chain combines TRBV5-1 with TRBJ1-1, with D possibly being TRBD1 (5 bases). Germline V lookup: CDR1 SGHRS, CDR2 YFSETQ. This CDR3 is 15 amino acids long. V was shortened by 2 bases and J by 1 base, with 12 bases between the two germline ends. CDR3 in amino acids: CASSFTGPKNTEAFF. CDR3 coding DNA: TGCGCCAGCAGCTTCACAGGCCCCAAGAACACTGAAGCTTTCTTT.

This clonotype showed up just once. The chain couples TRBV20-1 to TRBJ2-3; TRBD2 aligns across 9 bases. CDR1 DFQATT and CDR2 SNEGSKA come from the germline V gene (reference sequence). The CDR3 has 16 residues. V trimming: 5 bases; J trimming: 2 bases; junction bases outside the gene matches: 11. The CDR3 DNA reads TGCAGTGCTCCCTTTAGGGCGGGGGGGCTCACAGATACGCAGTATTTT. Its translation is CSAPFRAGGLTDTQYF.

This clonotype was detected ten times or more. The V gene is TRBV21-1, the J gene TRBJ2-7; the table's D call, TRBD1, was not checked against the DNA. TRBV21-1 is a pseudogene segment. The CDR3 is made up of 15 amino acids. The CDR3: CASSNRPGRTYEQYF. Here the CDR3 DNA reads TGTGCCAGCAGCAATCGGCCAGGGCGAACCTACGAGCAGTACTTC.

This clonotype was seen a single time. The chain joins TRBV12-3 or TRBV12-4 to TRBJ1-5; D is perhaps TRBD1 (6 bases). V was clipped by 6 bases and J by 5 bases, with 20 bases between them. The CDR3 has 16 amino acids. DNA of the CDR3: TGTGCCAGCAGCCCTTGGGGGGCAGGGATAGATCAGCCCCAGCATTTT. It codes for CASSPWGAGIDQPQHF.

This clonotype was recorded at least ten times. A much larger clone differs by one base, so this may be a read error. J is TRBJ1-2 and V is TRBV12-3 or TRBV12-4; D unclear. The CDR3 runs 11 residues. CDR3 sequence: CASSSRYGYPF. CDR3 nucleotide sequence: TGTGCCAGCAGTTCTCGGTATGGCTACCCCTTC.

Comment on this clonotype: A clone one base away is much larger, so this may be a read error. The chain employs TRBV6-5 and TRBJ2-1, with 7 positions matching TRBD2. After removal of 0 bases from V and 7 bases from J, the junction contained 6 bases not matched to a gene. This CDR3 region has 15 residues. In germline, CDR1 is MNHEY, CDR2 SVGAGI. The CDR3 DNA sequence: TGTGCCAGCAGTTACTCGGCGGGAGCGGCAAATGAGCAGTTCTTC. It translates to CASSYSAGAANEQFF.

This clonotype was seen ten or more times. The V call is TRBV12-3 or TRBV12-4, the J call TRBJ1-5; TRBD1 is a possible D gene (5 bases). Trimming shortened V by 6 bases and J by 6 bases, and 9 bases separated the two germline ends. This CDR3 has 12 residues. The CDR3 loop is CASRGTGQPQHF. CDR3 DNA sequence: TGTGCCAGCAGGGGAACAGGTCAGCCCCAGCATTTT.

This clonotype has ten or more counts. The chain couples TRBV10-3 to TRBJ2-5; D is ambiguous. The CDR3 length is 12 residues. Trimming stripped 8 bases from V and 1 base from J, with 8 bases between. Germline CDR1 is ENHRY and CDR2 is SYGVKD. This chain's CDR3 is CAIGRSQETQYF. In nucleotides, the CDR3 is TGTGCCATCGGGCGCAGCCAAGAGACCCAGTACTTC.

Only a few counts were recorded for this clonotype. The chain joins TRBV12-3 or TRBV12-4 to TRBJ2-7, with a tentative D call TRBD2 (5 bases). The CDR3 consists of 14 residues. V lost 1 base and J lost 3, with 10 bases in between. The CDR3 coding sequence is TGTGCCAGCAGTTTAGGGGGAGTGATCTACGAGCAGTACTTC. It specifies CASSLGGVIYEQYF.